The rows below give T cell receptor beta chains drawn from one sample of a study of OX40 agonist ivuxolimab in advanced cancers. Assay used: immunoSEQ multiplex PCR; TCRdb lists only in-frame clones, some missing. This table holds 35,000 to 50,000 clones, 80% to 90% found once. The source material was CD4+ or CD8+ T cells sorted from blood, sampled in a trial of the OX40 agonist ivuxolimab. Receptor source: an adult with an advanced solid tumor such as melanoma, head and neck, liver or kidney cancer. CDR3s include the opening cysteine and the closing phenylalanine or tryptophan. Fields, in order: D gene, V gene, J gene, clone size, CDR3 protein, CDR3 DNA. D genes are given only for firm matches. Size values are once, few and many counts, or a class for expanded clones, and some rows have none.

>.|TRBV7-3|TRBJ2-2|.
CASSPLTGELFF
TGTGCCAGCAGCCCGTTGACCGGGGAGCTGTTTTTT
>.|TRBV28|TRBJ1-5|.
CASSSGFRGVQPQHF
TGTGCCAGCAGTTCAGGTTTTAGGGGGGTTCAGCCCCAGCATTTT
>.|TRBV4-1|TRBJ2-7|.
CASSPEWGDSYEQYF
TGCGCCAGCAGCCCCGAGTGGGGGGACTCCTACGAGCAGTACTTC
>.|TRBV6-1|TRBJ2-3|.
CASSDWGDTDTQYF
TGTGCCAGCAGTGACTGGGGGGACACAGATACGCAGTATTTT
>.|TRBV5-1|TRBJ2-3|.
CASSFTGRVSTDTQYF
TGCGCCAGCAGCTTTACAGGGAGGGTTTCGACAGATACGCAGTATTTT
>TRBD1|TRBV10-3|TRBJ1-4|.
CATSTGVDEKLFF
TGTGCCACCTCGACAGGGGTGGATGAAAAACTGTTTTTT
>TRBD1|TRBV5-4|TRBJ2-5|.
CASSLEFGTGVGETQYF
TGTGCCAGCAGCTTGGAATTCGGGACAGGGGTGGGAGAGACCCAGTACTTC
>.|TRBV5-1|TRBJ1-3|.
CASSLAEISGNTIYF
TGCGCCAGCAGCTTGGCTGAAATCTCTGGAAACACCATATATTTT
>.|TRBV10-3|TRBJ2-5|.
CATGRSRGQETQYF
TGTGCCACCGGAAGATCTAGGGGCCAAGAGACCCAGTACTTC
>TRBD1|TRBV19|TRBJ1-3|.
CASSPGQGMSMRNTIYF
TGTGCCAGTTCACCGGGACAGGGGATGTCCATGAGGAACACCATATATTTT
>.|TRBV21-1|TRBJ2-3|.
CASSTEPSGGSTDTQYF
TGTGCCAGCAGCACCGAACCTAGTGGGGGGAGCACAGATACGCAGTATTTT
>.|TRBV19|TRBJ2-7|.
CASSIDRGTGPYEQYF
TGTGCCAGTAGTATAGATCGGGGCACAGGACCCTACGAGCAGTACTTC
>.|TRBV11-2|TRBJ2-2|.
CASSLIADRGTTGELFF
TGTGCCAGCAGCTTGATTGCTGATCGGGGCACCACCGGGGAGCTGTTTTTT
>.|TRBV25-1|TRBJ1-1|few
CASSEREGKGKTEAFF
TGTGCCAGCAGTGAAAGAGAGGGCAAGGGCAAGACTGAAGCTTTCTTT
>TRBD2|TRBV5-1|TRBJ2-7|.
CASSFGAGGGEQYF
TGCGCCAGCAGCTTCGGCGCGGGAGGGGGCGAGCAGTACTTC
>TRBD2|TRBV5-1|TRBJ2-5|.
CASRIGRERQETQYF
TGCGCCTCCCGTATCGGGAGGGAACGGCAAGAGACCCAGTACTTC
>TRBD1|TRBV5-4|TRBJ1-4|.
CASSLGQGGEKLFF
TGTGCCAGCAGCTTGGGCCAGGGGGGTGAAAAACTGTTTTTT
>.|TRBV14|TRBJ1-6|.
CASSQVEGILHF
TGTGCCAGCAGCCAAGTGGAGGGAATCCTCCACTTT
>TRBD1|TRBV7-3|TRBJ2-5|.
CASSISGTGVGETQYF
TGTGCCAGCAGCATTTCCGGGACAGGGGTGGGAGAGACCCAGTACTTC
>.|TRBV11-2|TRBJ2-1|.
CASSQEGSSYNEQFF
TGTGCCAGCAGCCAGGAAGGGAGCTCCTACAATGAGCAGTTCTTC
>.|TRBV27|TRBJ1-3|.
CASSLFFNPTSGNTIYF
TGTGCCAGCAGTTTATTCTTCAACCCAACCTCTGGAAACACCATATATTTT
>.|TRBV7-3|TRBJ2-1|.
CASSSGPSNDEQFF
TGTGCCAGCAGCTCGGGACCATCTAACGATGAGCAGTTCTTC
>.|TRBV5-1|TRBJ1-6|.
CASSLPQSLGNNSPLHF
TGCGCCAGCAGCCTTCCGCAGTCATTGGGTAATAATTCACCCCTCCACTTT
>TRBD2|TRBV5-1|TRBJ2-1|.
CASSQGTSGSGYNEQFF
TGCGCCAGCAGCCAGGGGACTAGCGGATCAGGCTACAATGAGCAGTTCTTC
>TRBD2|TRBV11-3|TRBJ2-7|.
CASSLGGSSYEQYF
TGTGCCAGCAGCTTGGGGGGGAGCTCCTACGAGCAGTACTTC
>.|TRBV15|TRBJ2-7|.
CATSRGGLADNSYEQYF
TGTGCCACCAGCAGAGGTGGATTAGCGGACAACTCCTACGAGCAGTACTTC
>TRBD1|TRBV19|TRBJ1-1|.
CASSILGQTNTEAFF
TGTGCCAGTAGTATACTGGGACAGACTAACACTGAAGCTTTCTTT
>.|TRBV7-3|TRBJ1-5|.
CASSSGPNQPQHF
TGTGCCAGCAGCTCGGGACCCAATCAGCCCCAGCATTTT
>TRBD2|TRBV19|TRBJ2-5|.
CASSIAAGLAAQETQYF
TGTGCCAGTAGTATAGCAGCGGGACTAGCGGCGCAAGAGACCCAGTACTTC
>.|TRBV18|TRBJ1-1|once
CASSPDSNTEAFF
TGTGCCAGCTCACCGGACAGTAACACTGAAGCTTTCTTT
>.|TRBV7-9|TRBJ1-6|.
CASSSTGPLHF
TGTGCCAGCAGCTCAACGGGGCCCCTCCACTTT
>.|TRBV2|TRBJ1-3|.
CASSSGSSGNTIYF
TGTGCCAGCAGCTCAGGGAGCTCTGGAAACACCATATATTTT
>.|TRBV7-2|TRBJ1-3|.
CASSQQAGDGNTIYF
TGTGCCAGCAGCCAACAGGCAGGGGACGGAAACACCATATATTTT
>TRBD1|TRBV7-6|TRBJ2-7|few
CASSPSDRVAYEQYF
TGTGCCAGCAGCCCCTCCGACAGGGTCGCCTACGAGCAGTACTTC
>.|TRBV5-1|TRBJ1-2|.
CASSQGLNYGYTF
TGCGCCAGCTCGCAGGGGCTGAACTATGGCTACACCTTC
>TRBD2|TRBV9|TRBJ2-1|.
CASTVGLAAGNEQFF
TGTGCCAGCACCGTAGGGCTAGCGGCCGGCAATGAGCAGTTCTTC
>.|TRBV11-3|TRBJ1-1|once
CASSLRTSLRAFF
TGTGCCAGCAGCTTAAGGACCTCCTTGAGAGCTTTCTTT
>.|TRBV7-9|TRBJ1-4|.
CASSPRPGRANEKLFF
TGTGCCAGCAGCCCAAGGCCGGGGAGGGCTAATGAAAAACTGTTTTTT
>TRBD2|TRBV9|TRBJ2-7|.
CASSGGEGSEQYF
TGTGCCAGCAGCGGAGGGGAGGGATCCGAGCAGTACTTC
>.|TRBV7-3|TRBJ1-2|.
CASSPTGDSGGYTF
TGTGCCAGCAGCCCCACAGGCGACTCAGGAGGCTACACCTTC
>.|TRBV5-1|TRBJ1-2|.
CASSLESPNYGYTF
TGCGCCAGCAGTCTGGAGTCACCCAACTATGGCTACACCTTC
>TRBD1|TRBV2|TRBJ1-2|once
CASRDRGIGYTF
TGTGCCAGCAGAGACAGGGGGATAGGCTACACCTTC
>.|TRBV7-3|TRBJ1-2|.
CASSLNGAGYGYTF
TGTGCCAGCAGCTTAAACGGCGCGGGGTATGGCTACACCTTC
>.|TRBV5-1|TRBJ2-7|.
CASSRESGQLTYEQYF
TGCGCCAGCAGCCGGGAATCCGGACAGTTGACCTACGAGCAGTACTTC
>TRBD1|TRBV19|TRBJ1-2|.
CASSRSGQESFWYGYTF
TGTGCCAGTAGTCGATCGGGACAGGAAAGTTTTTGGTATGGCTACACCTTC
>TRBD1|TRBV11-2|TRBJ2-7|.
CASSPDRGTSYEQYF
TGTGCCAGCAGCCCGGACAGGGGAACATCCTACGAGCAGTACTTC
>.|TRBV29-1|TRBJ1-1|.
CSVEDLYTEAFF
TGCAGCGTTGAAGATCTGTACACTGAAGCTTTCTTT
>.|TRBV7-3|TRBJ2-2|.
CASSLAGELFF
TGTGCCAGCAGCTTAGCCGGGGAGCTGTTTTTT
>.|TRBV5-1|TRBJ1-1|.
CASSLGTDGLNTEAFF
TGCGCCAGCAGCTTGGGCACAGACGGACTGAACACTGAAGCTTTCTTT
>.|TRBV9|TRBJ1-1|.
CASSVGQMNTEAFF
TGTGCCAGCAGCGTAGGACAGATGAACACTGAAGCTTTCTTT
>.|TRBV6-5|TRBJ1-2|.
CASSYGGGYTF
TGTGCCAGCAGTTATGGGGGTGGCTACACCTTC
>.|TRBV5-5|TRBJ1-3|.
CASSLAGSGNTIYF
TGTGCCAGCAGCTTAGCAGGCTCTGGAAACACCATATATTTT
>.|TRBV5-6|TRBJ1-5|.
CASSGTGLGNQPQHF
TGTGCCAGCAGCGGTACAGGGCTAGGCAATCAGCCCCAGCATTTT
>.|TRBV7-3|TRBJ1-6|once
CASSHGAVDSPLHF
TGTGCCAGCAGCCATGGGGCGGTGGATTCACCCCTCCACTTT
>.|TRBV6-5|TRBJ2-1|.
CASSFPGSEQFF
TGTGCCAGCAGTTTCCCCGGGAGTGAGCAGTTCTTC
>TRBD2|TRBV7-2|TRBJ2-5|.
CASSLGETSGVETQYF
TGTGCCAGCAGCTTAGGGGAGACTAGCGGGGTAGAGACCCAGTACTTC
>.|TRBV10-3|TRBJ2-5|.
CAISEPTGLGGTQYF
TGTGCCATCAGTGAGCCGACCGGTTTGGGAGGGACCCAGTACTTC
>.|TRBV18|TRBJ2-2|.
CASSPRGTGAGELFF
TGTGCCAGCTCACCACGGGGGACCGGAGCCGGGGAGCTGTTTTTT